The 12 T cell receptor beta chains reported below all come from one sample, sequenced in a study of blood T cells in healthy people across ages. Sample-barcoded 5' priming and a J-beta primer mix drove a second PCR of 7 to 11 cycles. TCRdb reprocessed the 5' RACE reads with MiXCR, giving one entry per CDR3 protein. Altogether 730,000 or so distinct CDR3 sequences are present, roughly two fifths being singletons, with the ten largest covering around 30%. The specimen sequenced was blood. The receptors were gathered from an older man in good health.

The chain employs TRBV20-1 and TRBJ1-1; D remains unclear. Per the germline V gene, CDR1 is DFQATT and CDR2 is SNEGSKA (reference sequence). This CDR3 spans 12 amino acids. V lost 0 bases, J lost 1 base, and 3 bases lay in between. CDR3 region: CSARDRNTEAFF. CDR3 coding DNA: TGCAGTGCTAGAGATAGGAACACTGAAGCTTTCTTT.

The chain uses TRBV3-1 and TRBJ2-2; maybe TRBD1 (6 bases). The germline CDR1 and CDR2 sequences are LGHDT and YNNKEL (reference sequence). The CDR3 consists of 14 residues. The ends were cut back, 4 bases at V and 7 bases at J, with 13 bases in the middle. In DNA, the CDR3 is TGTGCCAGCAGCCCCCAGGGGCAGGGCGGGGAGCTGTTTTTT. Residues: CASSPQGQGGELFF.

Note on this clonotype: A read error is possible here, since a much larger clone lies one base away. The V and J genes are TRBV7-8 and TRBJ2-7; TRBD2 matches 7 bases. CDR3 length: 15 amino acids. Per the germline V gene, CDR1 is SGHVS and CDR2 is FQNEAQ. The CDR3 reads CASSLGLAASYGQYF. The CDR3 DNA is TGTGCCAGCAGCTTAGGTCTAGCGGCGTCCTACGGGCAGTACTTC.

This clonotype came up a few times. The rearrangement links TRBV20-1 to TRBJ2-5; 7 nucleotides align to TRBD2. Germline lookup yields CDR1 DFQATT and CDR2 SNEGSKA (reference sequence). V lost 5 bases to trimming and J lost 5 bases; unmatched junction nucleotides: 14. CDR3 size: 15 residues. CDR3 bases: TGCAGTGCTTCCGGCGGCAGGGCGGGAGTTGAGACCCAGTACTTC. It yields the protein CSASGGRAGVETQYF.

The CDR3 DNA reads TGTGCCAGCAGCCCGGGACGGCCTACCGGAAACACCATATATTTT. Its translation is CASSPGRPTGNTIYF. The chain uses TRBV12-3 or TRBV12-4 and TRBJ1-3; D might be TRBD1 (5 bases). The CDR3 sequence is 15 residues long. The germline V and J ends were trimmed by 6 bases and 4 bases, with 16 bases remaining between them.

The V gene is TRBV20-1, the J gene TRBJ2-1, with 10 bases that match TRBD1. The V gene end was trimmed by 1 base and the J gene end by 9 bases; junction bases not matched to a gene: 6. CDR3 length equals 14 residues. Germline-derived CDR1 and CDR2 are DFQATT and SNEGSKA (reference sequence). The CDR3 DNA is TGCAGTGCTAGAGGGGACAGGGGTCGCGGTGAGCAGTTCTTC. It codes for CSARGDRGRGEQFF.

The rearrangement joins TRBV27 to TRBJ2-1; D is unclear. The CDR3 runs to 17 residues. V lost 4 bases and J lost 0, with 16 bases in between. CDR1 and CDR2 (germline): MNHEY, SMNVEV (reference sequence). The DNA for the CDR3 is TGTGCCAGCAGTTCCACCGGACCTCCCGGCTCCTACAATGAGCAGTTCTTC. Protein product: CASSSTGPPGSYNEQFF.

J is TRBJ1-2 and V is TRBV4-3, with D unclear. CDR3 length: 16 amino acids. CDR1 and CDR2 (germline): LGHNA, YSLEER. With 0 bases removed from V and 3 bases from J, the gap between germline ends came to 14 bases. CDR3 loop: CASSQDTRNRDYGYTF. The CDR3 DNA reads as TGCGCCAGCAGCCAAGACACAAGGAACCGAGACTATGGCTACACCTTC.

The J gene is TRBJ2-3, the V gene TRBV7-2, with a weak D call TRBD2 (6 bases). Germline V gene data show CDR1 as SGHTA and CDR2 as FQGNSA. Trimming stripped 5 bases from V and 4 bases from J, with 10 bases between. The CDR3 is 13 amino acids. The CDR3 protein is CASSRGNADTQYF. CDR3 coding DNA: TGTGCCAGCAGCCGCGGGAACGCAGATACGCAGTATTTT.

This rearrangement joins TRBV20-1 to TRBJ2-5; D tentatively reads TRBD1 or TRBD2 (5 bases each). This CDR3 spans 15 amino acids. Germline loops: CDR1 DFQATT, CDR2 SNEGSKA (reference sequence). Trimming removed 0 bases from V and 2 bases from J, with 13 bases in between. The CDR3 region is CSARDGRQRQETQYF. The DNA for the CDR3 is TGCAGTGCTAGAGATGGGCGACAGCGGCAAGAGACCCAGTACTTC.

Many counts were recorded for this clonotype. The V gene is TRBV24-1, the J gene TRBJ2-3, with no clear D. This CDR3 region has 15 residues. The germline CDR1 and CDR2 sequences are KGHDR and SFDVKD. V was trimmed by 4 bases and J by 0 bases, leaving 10 bases between them. The CDR3 sequence: CATSDPTKSTDTQYF. The CDR3 nucleotides are TGTGCCACCAGTGACCCTACAAAGAGCACAGATACGCAGTATTTT.

This clonotype was observed a few times. The rearrangement uses TRBV5-1 and TRBJ2-5; the match to TRBD1 covers 9 bases. The J call may not be correct, given that the DNA end is closer to TRBJ2-7. Germline loops: CDR1 SGHRS, CDR2 YFSETQ. The CDR3 spans 15 residues. This CDR3 reads CASSLAGTGNYEQYF. The CDR3 bases are TGCGCCAGCAGCTTGGCCGGGACAGGGAACTACGAGCAGTACTTC.